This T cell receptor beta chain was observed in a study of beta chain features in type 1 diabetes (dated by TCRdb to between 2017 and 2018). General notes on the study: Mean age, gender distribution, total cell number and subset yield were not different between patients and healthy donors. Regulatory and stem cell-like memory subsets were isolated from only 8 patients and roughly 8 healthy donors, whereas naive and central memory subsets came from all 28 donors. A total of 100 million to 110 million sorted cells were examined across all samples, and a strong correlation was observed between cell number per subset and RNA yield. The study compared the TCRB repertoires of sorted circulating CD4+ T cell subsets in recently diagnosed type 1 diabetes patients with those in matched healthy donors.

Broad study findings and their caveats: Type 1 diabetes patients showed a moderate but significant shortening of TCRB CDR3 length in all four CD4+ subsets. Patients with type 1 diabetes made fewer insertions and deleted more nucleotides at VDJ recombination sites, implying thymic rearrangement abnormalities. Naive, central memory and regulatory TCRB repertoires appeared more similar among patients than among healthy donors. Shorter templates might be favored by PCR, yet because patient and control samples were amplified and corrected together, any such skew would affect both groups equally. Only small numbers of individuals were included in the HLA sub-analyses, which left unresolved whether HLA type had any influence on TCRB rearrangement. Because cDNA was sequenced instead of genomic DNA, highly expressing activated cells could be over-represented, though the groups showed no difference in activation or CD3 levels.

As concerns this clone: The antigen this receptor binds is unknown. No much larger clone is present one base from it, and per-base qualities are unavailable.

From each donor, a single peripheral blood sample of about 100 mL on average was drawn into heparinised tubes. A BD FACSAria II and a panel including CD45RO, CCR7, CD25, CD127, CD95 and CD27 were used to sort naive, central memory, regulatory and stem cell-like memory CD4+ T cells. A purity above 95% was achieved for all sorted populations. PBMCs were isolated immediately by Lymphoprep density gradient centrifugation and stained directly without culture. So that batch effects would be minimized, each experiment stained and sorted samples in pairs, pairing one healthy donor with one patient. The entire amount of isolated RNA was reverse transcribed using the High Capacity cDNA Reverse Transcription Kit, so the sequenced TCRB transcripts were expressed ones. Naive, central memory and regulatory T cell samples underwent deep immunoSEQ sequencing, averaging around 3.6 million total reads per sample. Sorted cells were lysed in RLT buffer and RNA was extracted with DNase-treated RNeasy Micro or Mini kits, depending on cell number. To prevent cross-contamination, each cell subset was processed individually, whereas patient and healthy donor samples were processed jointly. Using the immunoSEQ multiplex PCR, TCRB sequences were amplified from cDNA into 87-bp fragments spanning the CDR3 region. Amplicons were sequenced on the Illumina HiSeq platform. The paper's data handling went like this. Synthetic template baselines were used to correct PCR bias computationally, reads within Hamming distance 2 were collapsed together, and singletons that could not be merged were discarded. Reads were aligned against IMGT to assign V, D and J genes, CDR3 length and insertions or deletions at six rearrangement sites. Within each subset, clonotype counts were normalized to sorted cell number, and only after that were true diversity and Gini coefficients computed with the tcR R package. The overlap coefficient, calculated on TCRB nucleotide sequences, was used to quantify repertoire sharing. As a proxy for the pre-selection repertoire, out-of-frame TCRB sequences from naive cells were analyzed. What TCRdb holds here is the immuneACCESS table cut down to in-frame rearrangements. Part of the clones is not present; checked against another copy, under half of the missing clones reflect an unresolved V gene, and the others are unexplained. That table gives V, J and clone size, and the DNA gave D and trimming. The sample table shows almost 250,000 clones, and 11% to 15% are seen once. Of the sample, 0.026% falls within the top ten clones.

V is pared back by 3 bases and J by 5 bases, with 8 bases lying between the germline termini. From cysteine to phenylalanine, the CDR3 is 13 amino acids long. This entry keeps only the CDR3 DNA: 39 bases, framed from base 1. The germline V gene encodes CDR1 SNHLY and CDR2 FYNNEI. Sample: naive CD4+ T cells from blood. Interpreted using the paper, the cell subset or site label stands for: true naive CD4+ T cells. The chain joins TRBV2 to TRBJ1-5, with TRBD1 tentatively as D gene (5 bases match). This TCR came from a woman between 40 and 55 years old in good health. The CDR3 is CASSDDRDQPQHF. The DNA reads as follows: TGTGCCAGCAGTGACGACAGAGATCAGCCCCAGCATTTT.